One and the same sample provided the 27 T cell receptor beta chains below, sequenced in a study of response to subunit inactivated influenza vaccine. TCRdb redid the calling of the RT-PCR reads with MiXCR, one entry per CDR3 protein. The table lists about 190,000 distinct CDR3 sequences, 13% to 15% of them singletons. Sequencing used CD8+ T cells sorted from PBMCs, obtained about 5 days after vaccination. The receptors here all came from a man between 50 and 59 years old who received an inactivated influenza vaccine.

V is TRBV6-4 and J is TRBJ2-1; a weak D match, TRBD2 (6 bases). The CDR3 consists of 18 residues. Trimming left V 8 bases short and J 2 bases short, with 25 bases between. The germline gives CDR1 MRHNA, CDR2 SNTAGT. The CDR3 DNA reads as TGTGCCAGCTGTTTACTCCCCGGAGGGACTGGAGCCTACAATGAGCAGTTCTTC. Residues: CASCLLPGGTGAYNEQFF.

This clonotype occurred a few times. The CDR3 bases are TGCGCCAGCAGCCACTCGGACCCTAGCGGGAGATCCTACAATGAGCAGTTCTTC. The encoded protein is CASSHSDPSGRSYNEQFF. The chain uses TRBV4-1 and TRBJ2-1; 10 bases match TRBD2. Per the germline V gene, CDR1 is MGHRA and CDR2 is YSYEKL. This CDR3 comprises 18 residues. J gave up 1 base and V 3 bases, and 9 bases lay outside the gene matches.

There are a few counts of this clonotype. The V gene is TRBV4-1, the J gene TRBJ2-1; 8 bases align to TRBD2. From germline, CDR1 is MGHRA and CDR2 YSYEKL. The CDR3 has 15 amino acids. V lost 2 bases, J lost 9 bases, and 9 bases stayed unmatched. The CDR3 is CASSQNAGGTAEQFF. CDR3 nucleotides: TGCGCCAGCAGCCAAAACGCGGGGGGTACTGCTGAGCAGTTCTTC.

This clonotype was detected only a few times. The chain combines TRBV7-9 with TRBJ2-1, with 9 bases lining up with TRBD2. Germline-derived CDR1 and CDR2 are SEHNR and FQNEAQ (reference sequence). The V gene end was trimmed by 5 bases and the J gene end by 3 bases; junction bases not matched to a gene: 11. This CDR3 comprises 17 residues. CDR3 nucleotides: TGTGCCAGCAGCACGACTAGCGGAGCCCCGCGCTACAATGAGCAGTTCTTC. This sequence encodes CASSTTSGAPRYNEQFF.

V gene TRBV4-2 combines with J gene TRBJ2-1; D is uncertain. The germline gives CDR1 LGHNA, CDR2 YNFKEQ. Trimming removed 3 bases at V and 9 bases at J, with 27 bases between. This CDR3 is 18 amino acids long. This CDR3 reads CASSHVQKVPAAWGEQFF. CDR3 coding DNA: TGTGCCAGCAGCCATGTTCAGAAGGTTCCGGCAGCGTGGGGTGAGCAGTTCTTC.

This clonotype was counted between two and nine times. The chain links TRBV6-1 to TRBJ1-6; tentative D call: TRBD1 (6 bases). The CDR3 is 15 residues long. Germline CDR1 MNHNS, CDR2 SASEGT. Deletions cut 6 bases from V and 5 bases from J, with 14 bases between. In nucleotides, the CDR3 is TGTGCCAGCAGCATACAGGGACGGAATAATTCACCCCTCCACTTT. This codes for CASSIQGRNNSPLHF.

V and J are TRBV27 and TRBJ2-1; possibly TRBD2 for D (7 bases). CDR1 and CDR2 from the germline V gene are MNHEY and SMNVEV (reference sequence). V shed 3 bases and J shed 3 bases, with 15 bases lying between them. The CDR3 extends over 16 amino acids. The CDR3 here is CASSFLRGAYYNEQFF. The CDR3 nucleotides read TGTGCCAGCAGTTTCCTACGGGGGGCCTACTACAATGAGCAGTTCTTC.

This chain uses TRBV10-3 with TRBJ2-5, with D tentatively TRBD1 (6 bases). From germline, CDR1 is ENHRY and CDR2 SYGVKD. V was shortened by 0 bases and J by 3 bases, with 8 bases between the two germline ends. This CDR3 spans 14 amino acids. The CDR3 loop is CAISESHREETQYF. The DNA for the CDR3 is TGTGCCATCAGTGAGTCGCACAGGGAAGAGACCCAGTACTTC.

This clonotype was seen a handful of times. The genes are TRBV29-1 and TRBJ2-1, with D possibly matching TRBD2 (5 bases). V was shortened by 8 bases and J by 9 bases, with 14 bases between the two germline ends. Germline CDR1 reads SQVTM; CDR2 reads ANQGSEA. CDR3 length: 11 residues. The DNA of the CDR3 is TGCAGCCCCTGGGATGCGGGTGAGCAGTTCTTC. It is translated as CSPWDAGEQFF.

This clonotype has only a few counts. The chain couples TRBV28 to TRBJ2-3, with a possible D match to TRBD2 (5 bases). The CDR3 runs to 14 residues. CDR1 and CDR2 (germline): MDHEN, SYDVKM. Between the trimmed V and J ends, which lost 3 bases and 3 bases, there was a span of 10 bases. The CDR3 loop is CASSLARATDTQYF. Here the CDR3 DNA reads TGTGCCAGCAGTTTGGCGAGGGCTACAGATACGCAGTATTTT.

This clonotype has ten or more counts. Here the CDR3 DNA reads TGTGCCAGCAGCTTAACAGGGTCGAGCGAGCAGTACTTC. Translating gives CASSLTGSSEQYF. The chain combines TRBV7-3 with TRBJ2-7; D ambiguous. The length of the CDR3 is 13 residues. Per germline, CDR1 SGHTA and CDR2 FQGTGA. Trimming removed 0 bases at V and 6 bases at J, with 9 bases between.

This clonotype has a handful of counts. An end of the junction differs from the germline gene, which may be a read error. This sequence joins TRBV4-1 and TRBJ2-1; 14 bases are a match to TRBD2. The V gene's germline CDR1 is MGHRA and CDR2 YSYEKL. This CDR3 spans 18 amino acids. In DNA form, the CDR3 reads TGCTCCAGCAGCCAAGAGGGACTAGCGGGGGCAAACTACAATGAGCAGTTCTTC. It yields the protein CSSSQEGLAGANYNEQFF.

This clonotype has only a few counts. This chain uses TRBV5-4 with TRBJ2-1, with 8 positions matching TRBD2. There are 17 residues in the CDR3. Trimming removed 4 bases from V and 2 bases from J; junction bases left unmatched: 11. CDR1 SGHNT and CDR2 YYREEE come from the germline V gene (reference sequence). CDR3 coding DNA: TGTGCCAGCAGCCCCCTAGGTGGACTAGCTGCCTACAATGAGCAGTTCTTC. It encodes CASSPLGGLAAYNEQFF.

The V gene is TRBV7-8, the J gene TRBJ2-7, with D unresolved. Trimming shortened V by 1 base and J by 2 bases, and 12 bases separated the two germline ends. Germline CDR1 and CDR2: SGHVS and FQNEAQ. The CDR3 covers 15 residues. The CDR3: CASSLGSGYAYEQYF. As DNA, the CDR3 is TGTGCCAGCAGCTTAGGGTCTGGCTATGCCTACGAGCAGTACTTC.

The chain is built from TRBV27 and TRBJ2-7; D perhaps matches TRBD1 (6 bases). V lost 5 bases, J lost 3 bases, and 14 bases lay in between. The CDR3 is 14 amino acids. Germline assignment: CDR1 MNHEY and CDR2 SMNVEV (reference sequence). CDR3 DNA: TGTGCCAGCAGTCCGATTGACAGGAACTACGAGCAGTACTTC. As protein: CASSPIDRNYEQYF.

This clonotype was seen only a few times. The CDR3 nucleotides read TGTGCCAGCAGCGTCGCCGGTTCAGACGAGACCCAGTACTTC. This codes for CASSVAGSDETQYF. The chain combines TRBV11-2 with TRBJ2-5, with D uncertain. The CDR3 sequence is 14 residues long. Trimming took off 5 bases at V and 5 bases at J, with 15 bases between the two ends. In germline, CDR1 is SGHAT, CDR2 FQNNGV.

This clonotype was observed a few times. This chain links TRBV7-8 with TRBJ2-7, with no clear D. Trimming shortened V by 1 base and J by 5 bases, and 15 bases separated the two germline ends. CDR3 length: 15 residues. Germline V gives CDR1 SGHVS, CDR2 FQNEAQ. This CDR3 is CASSLDPVRFDEQYF. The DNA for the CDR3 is TGTGCCAGCAGCTTAGACCCAGTTAGGTTTGACGAGCAGTACTTC. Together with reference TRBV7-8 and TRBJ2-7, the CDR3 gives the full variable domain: GAGVSQSPRYKVAKRGQDVALRCDPISGHVSLFWYQQALGQGPEFLTYFQNEAQLDKSGLPSDRFFAERPEGSVSTLKIQRTQQEDSAVYLCASSLDPVRFDEQYFGPGTRLTVT.

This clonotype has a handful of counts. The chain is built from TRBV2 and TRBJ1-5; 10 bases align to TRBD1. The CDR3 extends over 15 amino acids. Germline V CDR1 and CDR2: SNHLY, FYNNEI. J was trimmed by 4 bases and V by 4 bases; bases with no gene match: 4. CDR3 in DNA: TGTGCCAGCAGTGTCCGGGACAGGGGAAATCAGCCCCAGCATTTT. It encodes CASSVRDRGNQPQHF.

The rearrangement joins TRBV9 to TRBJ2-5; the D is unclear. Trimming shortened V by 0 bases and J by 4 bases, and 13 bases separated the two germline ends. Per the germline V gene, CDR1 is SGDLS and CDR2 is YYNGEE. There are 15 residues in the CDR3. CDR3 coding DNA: TGTGCCAGCAGCGTAGGGGCAGGTTCGCGAGAGACCCAGTACTTC. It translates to CASSVGAGSRETQYF.

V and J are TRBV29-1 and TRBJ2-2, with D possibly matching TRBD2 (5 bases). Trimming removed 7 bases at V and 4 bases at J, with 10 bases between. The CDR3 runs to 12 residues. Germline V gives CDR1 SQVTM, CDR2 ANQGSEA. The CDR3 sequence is CSATSGTGELFF. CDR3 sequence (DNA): TGCAGCGCTACCAGCGGCACCGGGGAGCTGTTTTTT.

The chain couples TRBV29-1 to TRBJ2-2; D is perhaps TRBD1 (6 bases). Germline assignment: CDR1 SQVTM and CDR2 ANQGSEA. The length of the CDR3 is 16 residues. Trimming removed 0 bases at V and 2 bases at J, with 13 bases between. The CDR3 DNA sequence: TGCAGCGTTGAAGATCGTAAGACAGGCAACACCGGGGAGCTGTTTTTT. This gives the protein CSVEDRKTGNTGELFF.

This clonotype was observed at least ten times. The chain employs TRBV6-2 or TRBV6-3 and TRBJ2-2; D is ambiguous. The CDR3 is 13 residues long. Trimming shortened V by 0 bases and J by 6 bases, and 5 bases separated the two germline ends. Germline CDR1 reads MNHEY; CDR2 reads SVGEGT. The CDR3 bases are TGTGCCAGCAGTTACTCGATTGCCGGGGAGCTGTTTTTT. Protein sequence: CASSYSIAGELFF.

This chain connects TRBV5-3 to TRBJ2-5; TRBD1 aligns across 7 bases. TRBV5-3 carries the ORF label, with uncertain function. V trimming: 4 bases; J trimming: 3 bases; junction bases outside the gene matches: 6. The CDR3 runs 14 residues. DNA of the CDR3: TGTGCCAGAAGCATATCGGACAGGAAAGAGACCCAGTACTTC. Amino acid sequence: CARSISDRKETQYF.

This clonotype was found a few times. CDR3 in DNA: TGTGCCAGCACCTCCGGGACTGAAGAGACCCAGTACTTC. As protein: CASTSGTEETQYF. The chain recombines TRBV6-1 with TRBJ2-5; TRBD2 might be the D (6 bases). V shed 7 bases and J shed 3 bases, with 12 bases lying between them. The CDR3 covers 13 residues. Germline V gene sequence: CDR1 MNHNS, CDR2 SASEGT.

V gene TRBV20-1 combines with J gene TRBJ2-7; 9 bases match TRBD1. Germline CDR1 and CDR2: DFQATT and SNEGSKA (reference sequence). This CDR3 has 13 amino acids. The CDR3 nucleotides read TGCGGATCCGGGACAGGGTCTGCCTACGAGCAGTACTTC. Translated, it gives CGSGTGSAYEQYF.

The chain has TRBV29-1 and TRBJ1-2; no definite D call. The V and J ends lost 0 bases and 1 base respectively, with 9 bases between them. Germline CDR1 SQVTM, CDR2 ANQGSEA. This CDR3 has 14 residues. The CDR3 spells CSVEDENSNYGYTF. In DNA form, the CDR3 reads TGCAGCGTTGAAGATGAAAACAGTAACTATGGCTACACCTTC.

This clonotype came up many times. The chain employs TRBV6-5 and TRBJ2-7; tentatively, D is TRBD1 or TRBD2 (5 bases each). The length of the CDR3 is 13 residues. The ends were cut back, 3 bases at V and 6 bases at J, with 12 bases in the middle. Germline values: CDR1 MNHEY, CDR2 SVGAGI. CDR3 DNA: TGTGCCAGCAGTTATGTGGGGGACGGCGAGCAGTACTTC. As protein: CASSYVGDGEQYF.